The 6 T cell receptor beta chains in this list originate from one sample, sequenced in a study of T cell responses to AZD1222 COVID-19 vaccine. Only in-frame clones appear in the TCRdb table, and some are missing; sequencing was by immunoSEQ multiplex PCR. The data hold over 100,000 clones, with over 75% observed a single time. Sample: peripheral blood, taken on day 0 of AZD1222 vaccination. The receptor source for this set is an adult in good health.

This sequence joins TRBV10-2 and TRBJ1-2; 10 positions match TRBD1. Germline V gives CDR1 WSHSY, CDR2 SAAADI. This CDR3 is 14 amino acids long. V lost 4 bases, J lost 6 bases, and 5 bases stayed unmatched. For the CDR3, the DNA is TGCGCCAGCAGTGCCGGGACAGGGGCTAATGGCTACACCTTC. As protein: CASSAGTGANGYTF.

V usage is TRBV6-5 and J usage is TRBJ2-1, with no clear D. Germline V gives CDR1 MNHEY, CDR2 SVGAGI. CDR3 size: 14 residues. Trimming removed 4 bases at V and 0 bases at J, with 7 bases between. In DNA, the CDR3 is TGTGCCAGCAGTTTGTCAGGCTCCTACAATGAGCAGTTCTTC. This encodes CASSLSGSYNEQFF.

The V and J genes are TRBV3-1 (or the pseudogene TRBV3-2) and TRBJ2-2; no clear D gene. V was shortened by 1 base and J by 7 bases, with 7 bases between the two germline ends. The CDR3 consists of 13 residues. Germline CDR1 is LGHDT and CDR2 is YNNKEL (reference sequence). For the CDR3, the DNA is TGTGCCAGCAGCCAAGCGGTTAACGGGGAGCTGTTTTTT. It is translated as CASSQAVNGELFF.

This chain links TRBV7-9 with TRBJ2-3; tentative D call: TRBD1 (6 bases). There are 13 residues in the CDR3. Germline V gene data show CDR1 as SEHNR and CDR2 as FQNEAQ (reference sequence). Deletions cut 8 bases from V and 6 bases from J, with 15 bases between. CDR3 region: CASGLRGMDTQYF. The CDR3, as DNA: TGTGCCAGCGGACTCAGGGGAATGGATACGCAGTATTTT. The full variable domain, in which reference TRBV7-9 and TRBJ2-3 provide the parts outside the CDR3, is DTGVSQNPRHKITKRGQNVTFRCDPISEHNRLYWYRQTLGQGPEFLTYFQNEAQLEKSRLLSDRFSAERPKGSFSTLEIQRTEQGDSAMYLCASGLRGMDTQYFGPGTRLTVL.

V gene TRBV5-1 combines with J gene TRBJ1-6; 9 nucleotides agree with TRBD1. V trimming: 0 bases; J trimming: 11 bases; junction bases outside the gene matches: 6. Germline V lookup: CDR1 SGHRS, CDR2 YFSETQ. This CDR3 has 15 residues. CDR3 bases: TGCGCCAGCAGCTTGGCCGACAGGGGGTCTCCACCCCTCCACTTT. It specifies CASSLADRGSPPLHF.

The V gene is TRBV19, the J gene TRBJ1-1, with unresolved D. This CDR3 is built from 17 residues. In germline, CDR1 is LNHDA, CDR2 SQIVND (reference sequence). Trimming stripped 0 bases from V and 0 bases from J, with 14 bases between. The CDR3 loop is CASSIDGEGPMNTEAFF. The CDR3 DNA sequence: TGTGCCAGTAGTATAGATGGGGAGGGTCCTATGAACACTGAAGCTTTCTTT.